The 27 T cell receptor beta chains below come from one sample, sequenced in a study of blood T cell repertoires in COVID-19. The data were produced by immunoSEQ multiplex PCR, yet TCRdb's version contains in-frame clones alone and is incomplete. Of around 250,000 clones listed, approximately 85% are singletons. Material for sequencing was PBMCs or T cells enriched from blood (not recorded which). These receptors were collected from a woman between 50 and 59 years old who had recovered from COVID-19.

In regard to this clone: The same CDR3 also results from other DNA sequences found in this sample. The rearrangement joins TRBV7-9 to TRBJ1-4, with D unresolved. This CDR3 contains 11 residues. The germline V gene encodes CDR1 SEHNR and CDR2 FQNEAQ (reference sequence). Trimming left V 5 bases short and J 5 bases short, with 3 bases between. CDR3 sequence: CASSLNEKLFF. Written as DNA, the CDR3 is TGTGCCAGCAGCCTAAATGAAAAACTGTTTTTT. The whole variable domain, filled in from reference TRBV7-9 and TRBJ1-4, reads DTGVSQNPRHKITKRGQNVTFRCDPISEHNRLYWYRQTLGQGPEFLTYFQNEAQLEKSRLLSDRFSAERPKGSFSTLEIQRTEQGDSAMYLCASSLNEKLFFGSGTQLSVL.

The gene calls are TRBV5-8 and TRBJ1-1; possible D gene TRBD1, 5 bases. Germline V lookup: CDR1 SGHTS, CDR2 YDEGEE. V was trimmed by 1 base and J by 1 base, leaving 8 bases between them. The CDR3 has 14 residues. The CDR3 region is CASSLRGGNTEAFF. Written as DNA, the CDR3 is TGTGCCAGCAGCTTGCGGGGGGGGAACACTGAAGCTTTCTTT. Based on the CDR3 plus reference TRBV5-8 and TRBJ1-1, the full variable domain is EAGVTQSPTHLIKTRGQQATLRCSPISGHTSVYWYQQALGLGLQFLLWYDEGEERNRGNFPPRFSGRQFPNYSSELNVNALELEDSALYLCASSLRGGNTEAFFGQGTRLTVV.

The chain couples TRBV6-2 or TRBV6-3 to TRBJ1-2, with a possible D match to TRBD1 (5 bases). V lost 4 bases and J 2 bases, leaving 14 bases between the germline ends. Germline V gene lookup returns CDR1 MNHEY and CDR2 SVGEGT. The CDR3 loop spans 15 amino acids. CDR3 coding DNA: TGTGCCAGCAGTTGGGCAGGGTTCCAGAACTATGGCTACACCTTC. Its translation: CASSWAGFQNYGYTF.

The chain recombines TRBV4-2 with TRBJ2-3, with D tentatively TRBD2 (6 bases). The germline V gene encodes CDR1 LGHNA and CDR2 YNFKEQ. This CDR3 contains 18 residues. The ends were cut back, 0 bases at V and 0 bases at J, with 16 bases in the middle. CDR3 loop: CASSQDILGGTSTDTQYF. The CDR3 coding sequence is TGTGCCAGCAGCCAAGACATACTCGGGGGAACTAGCACAGATACGCAGTATTTT.

J is TRBJ2-2 and V is TRBV27, with 7 nucleotides matching TRBD1. J lost 5 bases, V lost 10 bases, and 13 bases had no gene match. The germline gives CDR1 MNHEY, CDR2 SMNVEV (reference sequence). This CDR3 region has 15 residues. CDR3 loop: CATSRGTALTGELFF. The CDR3 DNA reads as TGTGCCACCTCCAGGGGGACAGCTTTGACCGGGGAGCTGTTTTTT.

J is TRBJ1-4 and V is TRBV15; the match to TRBD1 covers 7 bases. Germline V CDR1 and CDR2: LNHNV, YYDKDF (reference sequence). The ends lost 5 bases at V and 7 bases at J; junction bases unmatched: 13. CDR3 length: 16 residues. CDR3 residues: CATSVGGTEGSEKLFF. The CDR3 DNA sequence: TGTGCCACCAGCGTGGGTGGGACAGAGGGGAGTGAAAAACTGTTTTTT. Full variable domain (remainder filled in from reference TRBV15 and TRBJ1-4): DAMVIQNPRYQVTQFGKPVTLSCSQTLNHNVMYWYQQKSSQAPKLLFHYYDKDFNNEADTPDNFQSRRPNTSFCFLDIRSPGLGDTAMYLCATSVGGTEGSEKLFFGSGTQLSVL.

The gene calls are TRBV21-1 and TRBJ1-5; the tabulated D call, TRBD1, remains unverified against the DNA. TRBV21-1 is designated a pseudogene. The CDR3 sequence is 16 residues long. CDR3 region: CASSKPPGARDQPQHF. CDR3 in DNA: TGTGCCAGCAGCAAACCCCCAGGGGCGCGGGATCAGCCCCAGCATTTT.

The genes are TRBV9 and TRBJ1-1; tentatively, D is TRBD1 (5 bases). Germline CDR1 and CDR2: SGDLS and YYNGEE. This CDR3 spans 14 amino acids. Deletions cut 4 bases from V and 4 bases from J, with 14 bases between. CDR3 protein: CASSPQGPGTEAFF. CDR3 DNA: TGTGCCAGCAGCCCCCAGGGTCCCGGCACTGAAGCTTTCTTT.

V gene TRBV18 combines with J gene TRBJ1-5; possibly TRBD1 for D (6 bases). The CDR3 length is 15 residues. V was trimmed by 8 bases and J by 4 bases, leaving 18 bases between them. Germline V gene sequence: CDR1 KGHSH, CDR2 LQKENI. This CDR3 reads CASAAIQGPNQPQHF. CDR3 sequence (DNA): TGTGCCAGCGCAGCGATACAGGGACCGAATCAGCCCCAGCATTTT.

V usage is TRBV10-3 and J usage is TRBJ2-7; D possibly corresponds to TRBD2 (5 bases). Trimming cost V 8 bases and J 3 bases, with 8 bases left between them. CDR1 is ENHRY, CDR2 SYGVKD, per germline. This CDR3 has 11 amino acids. CDR3 residues: CAIGGNYEQYF. CDR3 DNA sequence: TGTGCCATCGGAGGAAACTACGAGCAGTACTTC.

The chain joins TRBV4-2 to TRBJ2-7; TRBD2 agrees at 12 bases. Trimming at V came to 0 bases and at J to 4 bases, leaving 1 base not matched to a gene. The CDR3 spans 15 residues. Looked up from germline, CDR1 is LGHNA and CDR2 is YNFKEQ. CDR3 residues: CASSQEGTSGYEQYF. As DNA, the CDR3 is TGTGCCAGCAGCCAAGAAGGGACTAGCGGGTACGAGCAGTACTTC.

This rearrangement joins TRBV3-1 (or the pseudogene TRBV3-2) to TRBJ2-3, with TRBD2 as a possible D gene (5 bases). Trimming cost V 0 bases and J 1 base, with 11 bases left between them. Germline V CDR1 and CDR2: LGHDT, YNNKEL (reference sequence). This CDR3 is 16 amino acids long. CDR3 loop: CASSQDGVEGTDTQYF. The CDR3 DNA reads as TGTGCCAGCAGCCAAGACGGAGTGGAGGGCACAGATACGCAGTATTTT.

The V call is TRBV5-1, the J call TRBJ1-5, with TRBD1 matching 9 bases. The germline V gene encodes CDR1 SGHRS and CDR2 YFSETQ. This CDR3 has 15 residues. The junction had 6 bases not matched to a gene; V was cut back by 4 bases and J by 4 bases. The CDR3 protein is CASSTGQGLNQPQHF. CDR3 DNA sequence: TGCGCCAGCAGCACGGGACAGGGACTAAATCAGCCCCAGCATTTT. The full variable domain, its missing parts supplied by reference TRBV5-1 and TRBJ1-5, is KAGVTQTPRYLIKTRGQQVTLSCSPISGHRSVSWYQQTPGQGLQFLFEYFSETQRNKGNFPGRFSGRQFSNSRSEMNVSTLELGDSALYLCASSTGQGLNQPQHFGDGTRLSIL.

The gene calls are TRBV24-1 and TRBJ2-7; 8 bases map to TRBD1. The CDR3 consists of 16 residues. Germline V lookup: CDR1 KGHDR, CDR2 SFDVKD. The ends lost 1 base at V and 2 bases at J; junction bases unmatched: 6. DNA of the CDR3: TGTGCCACCAGTGATTTCGGGTCGACAGGGGCCTACGAGCAGTACTTC. Its translation is CATSDFGSTGAYEQYF.

The rearrangement links TRBV5-1 to TRBJ2-3; the match to TRBD2 covers 7 bases. This CDR3 has 17 residues. V shed 4 bases and J 0 bases; nucleotides not matched to a gene: 11. Germline V gene sequence: CDR1 SGHRS, CDR2 YFSETQ. CDR3 nucleotides: TGCGCCAGCAGCGCTGGGCCTAGCGGCTCTAGCACAGATACGCAGTATTTT. This translates into CASSAGPSGSSTDTQYF. The variable domain in full, with the rest retrieved from reference TRBV5-1 and TRBJ2-3, is KAGVTQTPRYLIKTRGQQVTLSCSPISGHRSVSWYQQTPGQGLQFLFEYFSETQRNKGNFPGRFSGRQFSNSRSEMNVSTLELGDSALYLCASSAGPSGSSTDTQYFGPGTRLTVL.

The chain links TRBV27 to TRBJ2-2; TRBD2 agrees at 11 bases. V lost 2 bases and J lost 5; bases outside the gene matches: 4. The CDR3 has 16 residues. Germline V gene sequence: CDR1 MNHEY, CDR2 SMNVEV (reference sequence). CDR3 region: CASSLRSGRATGELFF. CDR3 in DNA: TGTGCCAGCAGTTTACGTAGCGGGAGGGCGACCGGGGAGCTGTTTTTT.

The V and J genes are TRBV2 and TRBJ2-2, with D tentatively TRBD2 (6 bases). Trimming removed 6 bases at V and 0 bases at J, with 14 bases between. CDR1 SNHLY and CDR2 FYNNEI come from the germline V gene. The CDR3 spans 16 residues. In DNA form, the CDR3 reads TGTGCCAGCAGGCCCCCCGGACTATCGAACACCGGGGAGCTGTTTTTT. It translates to CASRPPGLSNTGELFF.

The V call is TRBV10-3, the J call TRBJ2-1, with 13 positions matching TRBD2. The V gene end was trimmed by 5 bases and the J gene end by 8 bases; junction bases not matched to a gene: 21. CDR3 length: 20 amino acids. Germline V CDR1 and CDR2: ENHRY, SYGVKD. This CDR3 reads CAISPTAGLAGKRNEDEQFF. The DNA of the CDR3 is TGTGCCATCAGTCCGACAGCGGGACTAGCGGGGAAACGCAATGAGGATGAGCAGTTCTTC.

The sample holds one count of this clone. The gene calls are TRBV27 and TRBJ2-7, with 8 positions matching TRBD1. Germline V CDR1 and CDR2: MNHEY, SMNVEV (reference sequence). The CDR3 is 14 amino acids. Germline trimming cut 3 bases from V and 4 bases from J; bases unmatched to any gene: 5. The CDR3 sequence is CASSFAGGGYEQYF. DNA for the CDR3: TGTGCCAGCAGTTTTGCAGGGGGCGGATACGAGCAGTACTTC.

This chain uses TRBV7-9 with TRBJ2-7; TRBD2 might be the D (5 bases). This CDR3 is built from 13 residues. Trimming left V 5 bases short and J 0 bases short, with 8 bases between. CDR1 and CDR2 from the germline V gene are SEHNR and FQNEAQ (reference sequence). The CDR3 region has the DNA TGTGCCAGCAGCCCCGGGGTCTCCTACGAGCAGTACTTC. This gives the protein CASSPGVSYEQYF.

V and J are TRBV7-8 and TRBJ2-6; D is undetermined. The CDR3 loop spans 15 amino acids. V gave up 1 base and J gave up 0 bases, with 4 bases separating them. Germline V gene lookup returns CDR1 SGHVS and CDR2 FQNEAQ. In DNA, the CDR3 is TGTGCCAGCAGCTTAGGGAGCTCTGGGGCCAACGTCCTGACTTTC. Protein sequence: CASSLGSSGANVLTF.

The rearrangement uses TRBV5-4 and TRBJ2-3; possible D gene TRBD1, 6 bases. Germline CDR1 SGHNT, CDR2 YYREEE (reference sequence). This CDR3 has 15 amino acids. The V gene lost 4 bases and the J gene lost 2 bases, with 14 bases spanning the gap. The CDR3 coding sequence is TGTGCCAGCAGCCCGACGGACAGAAACACAGATACGCAGTATTTT. Translating gives CASSPTDRNTDTQYF.

The chain carries TRBV11-2 and TRBJ2-1; 11 bases align to TRBD2. Trimming cost V 5 bases and J 4 bases; bases outside gene matches: 1. The CDR3 is 14 amino acids. CDR1 is SGHAT and CDR2 is FQNNGV in the germline V gene. The CDR3 DNA follows: TGTGCCAGCAGCCGGACTAGCGGGTACAATGAGCAGTTCTTC. Protein: CASSRTSGYNEQFF.

The chain is built from TRBV10-3 and TRBJ1-1; D may be TRBD1 (6 bases). Germline V lookup: CDR1 ENHRY, CDR2 SYGVKD. Between the trimmed V and J ends, which lost 3 bases and 4 bases, there was a span of 12 bases. The CDR3 covers 14 residues. The CDR3 spells CAISDVTGGTEAFF. The CDR3 nucleotides are TGTGCCATCAGTGACGTGACAGGTGGCACTGAAGCTTTCTTT.

This chain joins TRBV10-3 and TRBJ2-2; tentatively, D is TRBD1 (5 bases). Per germline, CDR1 ENHRY and CDR2 SYGVKD. This CDR3 has 17 residues. The ends were cut back, 5 bases at V and 1 base at J, with 17 bases in the middle. The CDR3 DNA reads as TGTGCCATCAGTCTAACGACTGACGGACAGAACACCGGGGAGCTGTTTTTT. Protein sequence: CAISLTTDGQNTGELFF.

The V gene is TRBV28, the J gene TRBJ2-7; 8 nucleotides agree with TRBD1. V lost 3 bases, J lost 4 bases, and 5 bases stayed unmatched. This CDR3 has 14 amino acids. Germline lookup yields CDR1 MDHEN and CDR2 SYDVKM. In nucleotides, the CDR3 is TGTGCCAGCAGTTTCACAGGGGGGAGGTACGAGCAGTACTTC. Translation: CASSFTGGRYEQYF. Supplemented by reference TRBV28 and TRBJ2-7, the full variable domain reads DVKVTQSSRYLVKRTGEKVFLECVQDMDHENMFWYRQDPGLGLRLIYFSYDVKMKEKGDIPEGYSVSREKKERFSLILESASTNQTSMYLCASSFTGGRYEQYFGPGTRLTVT.

This chain joins TRBV7-2 and TRBJ2-1, with 9 bases that match TRBD2. V lost 5 bases to trimming and J lost 9 bases; unmatched junction nucleotides: 11. The CDR3 covers 15 residues. CDR1 is SGHTA, CDR2 FQGNSA, per germline. The CDR3 region has the DNA TGTGCCAGCAGCATAGAGGGACTAGCTGGTGGTGAGCAGTTCTTC. Protein sequence: CASSIEGLAGGEQFF.